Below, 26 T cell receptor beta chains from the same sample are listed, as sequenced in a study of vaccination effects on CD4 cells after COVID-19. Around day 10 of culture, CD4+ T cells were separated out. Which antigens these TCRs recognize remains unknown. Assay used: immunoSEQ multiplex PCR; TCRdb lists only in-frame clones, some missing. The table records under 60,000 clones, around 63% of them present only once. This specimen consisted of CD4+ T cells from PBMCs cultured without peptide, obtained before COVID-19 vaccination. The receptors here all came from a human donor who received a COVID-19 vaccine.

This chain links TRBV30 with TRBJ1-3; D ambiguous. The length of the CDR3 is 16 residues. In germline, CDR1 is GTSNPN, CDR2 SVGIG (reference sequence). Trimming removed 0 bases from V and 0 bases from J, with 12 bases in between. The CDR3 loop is CAWSVLWPSSGNTIYF. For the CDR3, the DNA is TGTGCCTGGAGTGTATTATGGCCGAGCTCTGGAAACACCATATATTTT. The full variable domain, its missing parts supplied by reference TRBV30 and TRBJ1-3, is SQTIHQWPATLVQPVGSPLSLECTVEGTSNPNLYWYRQAAGRGLQLLFYSVGIGQISSEVPQNLSASRPQDRQFILSSKKLLLSDSGFYLCAWSVLWPSSGNTIYFGEGSWLTVV.

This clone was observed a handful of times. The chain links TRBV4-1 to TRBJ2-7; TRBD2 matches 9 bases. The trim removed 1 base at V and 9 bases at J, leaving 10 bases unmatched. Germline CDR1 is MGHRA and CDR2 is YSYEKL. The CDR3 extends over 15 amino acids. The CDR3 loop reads CASSQGGLAGEGQYF. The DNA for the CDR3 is TGCGCCAGCAGCCAAGGAGGATTAGCGGGAGAGGGGCAGTACTTC.

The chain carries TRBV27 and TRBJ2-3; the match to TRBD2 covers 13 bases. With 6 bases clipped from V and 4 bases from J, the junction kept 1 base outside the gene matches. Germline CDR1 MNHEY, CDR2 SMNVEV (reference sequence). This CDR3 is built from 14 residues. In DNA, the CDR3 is TGTGCCAGCAGACTAGCGGGAGGGCCAGATACGCAGTATTTT. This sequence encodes CASRLAGGPDTQYF.

The CDR3 DNA is TGTGCCAGCAGCCCGGGGACGTTCGGCCAAGAGACCCAGTACTTC. Protein product: CASSPGTFGQETQYF. The V and J genes are TRBV7-2 and TRBJ2-5, with D perhaps TRBD1 or TRBD2 (5 bases each). The V gene's germline CDR1 is SGHTA and CDR2 FQGNSA. This CDR3 spans 15 amino acids. V was pared by 5 bases and J by 1 base, with 14 bases between.

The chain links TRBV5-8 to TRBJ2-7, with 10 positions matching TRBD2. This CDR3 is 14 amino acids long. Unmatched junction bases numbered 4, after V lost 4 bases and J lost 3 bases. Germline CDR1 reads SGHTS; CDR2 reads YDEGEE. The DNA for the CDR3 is TGTGCCAGCAGCCCGGGACTAGCGTACTACGAGCAGTACTTC. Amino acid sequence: CASSPGLAYYEQYF.

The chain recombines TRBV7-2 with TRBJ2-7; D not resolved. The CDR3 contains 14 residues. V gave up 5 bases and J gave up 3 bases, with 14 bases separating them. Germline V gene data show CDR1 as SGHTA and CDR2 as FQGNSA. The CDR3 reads CASSSRASGYEQYF. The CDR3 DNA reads TGTGCCAGCAGCAGCCGGGCCTCGGGCTACGAGCAGTACTTC.

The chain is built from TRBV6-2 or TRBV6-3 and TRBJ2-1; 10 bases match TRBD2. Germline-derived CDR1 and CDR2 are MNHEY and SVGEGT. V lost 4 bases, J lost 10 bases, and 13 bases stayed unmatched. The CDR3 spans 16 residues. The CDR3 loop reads CASSSLLAGLKGEQFF. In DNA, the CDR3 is TGTGCCAGCAGTTCCCTACTAGCGGGATTAAAGGGCGAGCAGTTCTTC.

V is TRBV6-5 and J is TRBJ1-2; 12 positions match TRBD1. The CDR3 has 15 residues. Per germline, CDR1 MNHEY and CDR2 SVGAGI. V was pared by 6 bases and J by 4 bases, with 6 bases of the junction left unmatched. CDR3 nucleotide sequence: TGTGCCAGCAGGGGGGACAGGGGGCGCAGCTATGGCTACACCTTC. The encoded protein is CASRGDRGRSYGYTF.

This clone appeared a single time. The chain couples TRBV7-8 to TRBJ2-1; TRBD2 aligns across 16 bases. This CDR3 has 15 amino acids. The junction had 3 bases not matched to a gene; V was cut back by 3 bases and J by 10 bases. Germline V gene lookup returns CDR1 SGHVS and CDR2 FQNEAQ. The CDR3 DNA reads TGTGCCAGCAGCTTGGGACTAGCGGGAGGGAGGGAGCAGTTCTTC. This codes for CASSLGLAGGREQFF.

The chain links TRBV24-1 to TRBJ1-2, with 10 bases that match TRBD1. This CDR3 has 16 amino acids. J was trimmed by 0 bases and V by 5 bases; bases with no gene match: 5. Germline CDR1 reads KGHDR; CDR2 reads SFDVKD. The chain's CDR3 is CATSAGDRGANYGYTF. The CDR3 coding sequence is TGTGCCACCAGTGCTGGGGACAGGGGAGCTAACTATGGCTACACCTTC.

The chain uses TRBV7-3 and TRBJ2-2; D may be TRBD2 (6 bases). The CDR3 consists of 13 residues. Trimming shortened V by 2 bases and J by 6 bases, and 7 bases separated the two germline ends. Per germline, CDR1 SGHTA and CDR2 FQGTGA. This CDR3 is CASSLPGAGELFF. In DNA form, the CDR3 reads TGTGCCAGCAGCTTACCGGGGGCCGGGGAGCTGTTTTTT.

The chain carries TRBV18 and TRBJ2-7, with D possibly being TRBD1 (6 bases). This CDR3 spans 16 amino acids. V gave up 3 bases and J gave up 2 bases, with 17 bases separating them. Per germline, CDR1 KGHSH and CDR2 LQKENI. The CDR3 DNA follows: TGTGCCAGCTCACCCGGACAGAACACCCTAGCCTACGAGCAGTACTTC. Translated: CASSPGQNTLAYEQYF.

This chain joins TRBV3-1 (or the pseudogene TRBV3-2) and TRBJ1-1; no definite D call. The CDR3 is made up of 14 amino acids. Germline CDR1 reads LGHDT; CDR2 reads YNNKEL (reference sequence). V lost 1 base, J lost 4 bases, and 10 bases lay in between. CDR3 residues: CASSQGQVVTEAFF. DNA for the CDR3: TGTGCCAGCAGCCAAGGGCAGGTCGTCACTGAAGCTTTCTTT.

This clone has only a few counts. This CDR3 reads CASSETFNQPQHF. In DNA, the CDR3 is TGTGCCAGCAGTGAAACGTTCAATCAGCCCCAGCATTTT. The chain employs TRBV2 and TRBJ1-5; the D is unclear. V lost 2 bases and J 3 bases, leaving 5 bases between the germline ends. Germline loops: CDR1 SNHLY, CDR2 FYNNEI. The CDR3 totals 13 residues.

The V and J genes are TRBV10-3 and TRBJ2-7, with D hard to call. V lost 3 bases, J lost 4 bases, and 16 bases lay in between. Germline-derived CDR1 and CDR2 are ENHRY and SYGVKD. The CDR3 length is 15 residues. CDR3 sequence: CAISDPRVFIYEQYF. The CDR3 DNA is TGTGCCATCAGTGATCCACGGGTCTTTATTTACGAGCAGTACTTC.

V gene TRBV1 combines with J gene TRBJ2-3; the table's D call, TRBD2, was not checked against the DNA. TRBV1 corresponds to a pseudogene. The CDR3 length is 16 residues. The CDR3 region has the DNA TGCACCAGCAGCCAAGAAGTAGCGGGGGGGCCAGATACGCAGTATTTT. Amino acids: CTSSQEVAGGPDTQYF.

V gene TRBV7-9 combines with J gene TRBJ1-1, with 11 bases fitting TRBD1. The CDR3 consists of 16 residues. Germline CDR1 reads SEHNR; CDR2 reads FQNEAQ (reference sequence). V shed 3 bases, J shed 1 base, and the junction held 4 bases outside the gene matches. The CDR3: CASSLGDRGANTEAFF. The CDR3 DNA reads TGTGCCAGCAGCTTGGGGGACAGGGGGGCGAACACTGAAGCTTTCTTT.

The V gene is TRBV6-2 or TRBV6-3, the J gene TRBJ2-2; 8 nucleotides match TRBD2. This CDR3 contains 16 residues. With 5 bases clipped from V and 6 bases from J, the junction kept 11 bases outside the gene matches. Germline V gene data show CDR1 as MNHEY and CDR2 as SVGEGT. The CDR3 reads CASSDPVSGGPGELFF. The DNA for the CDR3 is TGTGCCAGCAGTGACCCCGTTTCGGGAGGGCCCGGGGAGCTGTTTTTT.

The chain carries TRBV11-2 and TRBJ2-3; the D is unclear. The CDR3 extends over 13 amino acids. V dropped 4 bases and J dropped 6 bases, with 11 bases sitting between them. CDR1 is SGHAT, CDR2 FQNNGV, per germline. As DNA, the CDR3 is TGTGCCAGCAGCTCCGAGCGCGCGGATACGCAGTATTTT. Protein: CASSSERADTQYF. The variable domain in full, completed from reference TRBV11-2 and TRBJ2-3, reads EAGVAQSPRYKIIEKRQSVAFWCNPISGHATLYWYQQILGQGPKLLIQFQNNGVVDDSQLPKDRFSAERLKGVDSTLKIQPAKLEDSAVYLCASSSERADTQYFGPGTRLTVL.

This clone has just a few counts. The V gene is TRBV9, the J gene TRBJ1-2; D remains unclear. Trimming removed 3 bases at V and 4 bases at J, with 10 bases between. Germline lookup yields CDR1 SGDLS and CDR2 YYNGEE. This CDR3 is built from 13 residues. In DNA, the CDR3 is TGTGCCAGCAGCGCCCGGACGGGCTATGGCTACACCTTC. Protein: CASSARTGYGYTF.

The CDR3 DNA sequence: TGTGCCACCAGCAGAGGAGGTGGGGTACGCAATCAGCCCCAGCATTTT. Protein product: CATSRGGGVRNQPQHF. The chain employs TRBV15 and TRBJ1-5; D uncertain. The CDR3 consists of 16 residues. V was cut by 1 base and J by 2 bases, with 12 bases left in between. Germline V lookup: CDR1 LNHNV, CDR2 YYDKDF (reference sequence).

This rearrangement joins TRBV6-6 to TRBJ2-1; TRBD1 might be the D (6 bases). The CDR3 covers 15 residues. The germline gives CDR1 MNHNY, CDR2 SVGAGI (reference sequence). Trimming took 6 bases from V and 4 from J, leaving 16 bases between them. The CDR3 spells CASSRDTRSYNEQFF. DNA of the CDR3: TGTGCCAGCAGCCGGGACACCCGTTCTTACAATGAGCAGTTCTTC.

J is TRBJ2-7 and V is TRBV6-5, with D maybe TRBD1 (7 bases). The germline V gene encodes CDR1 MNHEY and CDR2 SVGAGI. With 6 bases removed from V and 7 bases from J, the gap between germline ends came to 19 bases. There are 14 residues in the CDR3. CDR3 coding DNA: TGTGCCAGCAGGAAAACAGGGGCGGGAATGGAGCAGTACTTC. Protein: CASRKTGAGMEQYF.

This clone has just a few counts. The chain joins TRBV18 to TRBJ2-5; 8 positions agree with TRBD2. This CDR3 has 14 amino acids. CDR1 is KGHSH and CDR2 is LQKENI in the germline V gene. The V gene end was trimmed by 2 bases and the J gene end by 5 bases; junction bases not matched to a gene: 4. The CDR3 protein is CASSPGGRQETQYF. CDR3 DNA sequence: TGTGCCAGCTCACCAGGCGGGAGGCAGGAGACCCAGTACTTC.

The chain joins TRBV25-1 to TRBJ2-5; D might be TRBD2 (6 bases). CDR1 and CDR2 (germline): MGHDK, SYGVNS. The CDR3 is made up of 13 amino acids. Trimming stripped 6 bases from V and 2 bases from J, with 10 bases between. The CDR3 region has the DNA TGTGCCAGCAGCCGGGAGCGACAAGAGACCCAGTACTTC. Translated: CASSRERQETQYF.

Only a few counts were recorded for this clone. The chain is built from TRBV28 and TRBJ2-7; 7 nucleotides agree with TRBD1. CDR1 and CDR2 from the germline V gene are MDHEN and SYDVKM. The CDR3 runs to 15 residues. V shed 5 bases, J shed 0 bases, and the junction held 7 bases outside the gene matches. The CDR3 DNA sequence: TGTGCCAGCAGTCGACCGACAGGGAGCTCCTACGAGCAGTACTTC. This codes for CASSRPTGSSYEQYF.